This T cell receptor beta chain was identified in a study of cytomegalovirus exposure and HLA in healthy donors. Study in general: Most donors, 81% of 350 to 450 genotyped, fell in the Caucasian-associated ancestry cluster. Whole-study results and caveats: In an earlier analysis, most TCR beta V segments were productive about 90% or about 30% of the time.

The ends were cut back, 4 bases at V and 0 bases at J, with 12 bases in the middle. This CDR3 contains 15 residues. Germline CDR1 and CDR2: SGHTA and FQGNSA. This clone was seen a handful of times. The antigen is unknown. The PCR ran on 60 Vbeta and 13 Jbeta primers. TCRdb keeps only in-frame clones here, not all; method: immunoSEQ multiplex PCR. This table holds under 100,000 clones, 62% found once. The sequencing input was PBMCs. J is TRBJ1-1 and V is TRBV7-2, with a weak D call TRBD1 (6 bases). The TCR sequence derives from a woman aged 25 to 39 in good health and CMV-seropositive. The CDR3 coding sequence is TGTGCCAGCAGCTACCGACAGGTCGTGAACACTGAAGCTTTCTTT. This encodes CASSYRQVVNTEAFF.